The following is a T cell receptor beta chain sequence with its context. The antigen is unknown. In the PCR, 60 Vbeta and 13 Jbeta primers were used. Clones were read by immunoSEQ multiplex PCR, and TCRdb kept only the in-frame ones, dropping some. The profile shows around 100,000 clones, 60% to 70% of them singletons. This specimen belongs to a study of cytomegalovirus exposure and HLA in healthy donors. General observations from the study: Available immune exposure information was restricted to CMV serostatus only.

The CDR3 extends over 14 amino acids. V was shortened by 5 bases and J by 3 bases, with 11 bases between the two germline ends. CDR1 and CDR2 (germline): SGHTA, FQGTGA. This receptor was obtained from a woman in her forties or fifties in good health and CMV-seronegative. The chain carries TRBV7-3 and TRBJ2-1; D gene unclear. The sequenced sample consisted of PBMCs. The CDR3: CASSPEVFYNEQFF. As DNA, the CDR3 is TGTGCCAGCAGCCCCGAGGTGTTCTACAATGAGCAGTTCTTC. Using reference TRBV7-3 and TRBJ2-1 for the parts outside the CDR3, the full variable domain is GAGVSQTPSNKVTEKGKYVELRCDPISGHTALYWYRQSLGQGPEFLIYFQGTGAADDSGLPNDRFFAVRPEGSVSTLKIQRTERGDSAVYLCASSPEVFYNEQFFGPGTRLTVL.